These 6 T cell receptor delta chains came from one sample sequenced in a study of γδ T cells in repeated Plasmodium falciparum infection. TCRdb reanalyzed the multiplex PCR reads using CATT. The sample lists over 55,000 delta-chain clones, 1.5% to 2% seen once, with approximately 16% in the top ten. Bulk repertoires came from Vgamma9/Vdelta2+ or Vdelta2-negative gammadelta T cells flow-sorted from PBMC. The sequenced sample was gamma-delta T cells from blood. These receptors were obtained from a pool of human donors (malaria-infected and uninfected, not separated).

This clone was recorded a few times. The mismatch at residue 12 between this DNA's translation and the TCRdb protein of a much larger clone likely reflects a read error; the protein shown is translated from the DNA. The CDR3 spells CAFRKQLLLFAWGEGFDKLIF. The DNA of the CDR3 is TGTGCCTTCAGAAAACAACTTCTCTTGTTCGCTTGGGGAGAGGGATTCGATAAACTCATCTTT. This chain joins TRDV3 and TRDJ1; D might be TRDD3 (5 bases). This CDR3 region has 21 residues. Germline values: CDR1 TVYSNPD, CDR2 GDNSRS (reference sequence). V lost 3 bases to trimming and J lost 4 bases, with 39 bases between them.

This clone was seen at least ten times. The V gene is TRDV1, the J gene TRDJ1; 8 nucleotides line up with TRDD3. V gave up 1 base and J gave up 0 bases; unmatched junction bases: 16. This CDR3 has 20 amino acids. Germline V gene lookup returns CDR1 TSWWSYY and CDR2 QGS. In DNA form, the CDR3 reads TGTGCTCTTGGGGAACGGGGGGGGAGTGGGGGATGGAGGTACACCGATAAACTCATCTTT. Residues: CALGERGGSGGWRYTDKLIF.

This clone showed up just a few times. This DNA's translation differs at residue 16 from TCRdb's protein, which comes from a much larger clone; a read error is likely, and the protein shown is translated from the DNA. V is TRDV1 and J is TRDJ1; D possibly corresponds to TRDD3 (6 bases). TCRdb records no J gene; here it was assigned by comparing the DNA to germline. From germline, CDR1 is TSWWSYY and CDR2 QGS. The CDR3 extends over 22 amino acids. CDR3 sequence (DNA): TGTGCCCTTGGGGAACCTCGGAGAAGAGATACGCGGACACCATTCCGCACCGATAAACTCATCTTT. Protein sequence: CALGEPRRRDTRTPFRTDKLIF.

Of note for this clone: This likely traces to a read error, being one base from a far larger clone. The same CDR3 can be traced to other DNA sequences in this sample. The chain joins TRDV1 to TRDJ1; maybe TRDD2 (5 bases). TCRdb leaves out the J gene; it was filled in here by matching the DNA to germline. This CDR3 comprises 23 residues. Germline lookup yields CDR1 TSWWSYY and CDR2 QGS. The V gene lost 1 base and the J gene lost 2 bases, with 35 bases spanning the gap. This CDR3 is CALGERLNQVVPSCFPSTDKLIF. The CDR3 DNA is TGTGCTCTTGGGGAACGCCTAAATCAAGTTGTCCCAAGTTGTTTCCCTTCGACCGATAAACTCATCTTT.

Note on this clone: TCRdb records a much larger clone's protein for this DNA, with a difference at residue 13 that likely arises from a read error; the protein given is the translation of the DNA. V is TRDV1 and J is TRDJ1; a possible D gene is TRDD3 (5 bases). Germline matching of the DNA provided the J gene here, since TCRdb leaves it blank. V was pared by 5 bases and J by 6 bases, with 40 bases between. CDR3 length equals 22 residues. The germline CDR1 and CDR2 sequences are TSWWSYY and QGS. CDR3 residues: CALGQSLLLMSHPYWKTYKLIF. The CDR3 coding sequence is TGTGCTCTTGGGCAAAGCTTACTACTCATGAGCCACCCATACTGGAAAACCTATAAACTCATCTTT.

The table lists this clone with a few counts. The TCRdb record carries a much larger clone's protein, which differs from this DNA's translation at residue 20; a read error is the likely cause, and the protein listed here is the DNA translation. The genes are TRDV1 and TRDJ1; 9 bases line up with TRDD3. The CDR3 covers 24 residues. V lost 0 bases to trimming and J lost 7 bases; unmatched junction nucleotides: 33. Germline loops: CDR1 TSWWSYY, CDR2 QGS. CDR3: CALGELPGRPSPRTGGPGRFKLIF. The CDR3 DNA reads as TGTGCTCTTGGGGAACTCCCCGGCCGGCCTTCCCCTCGTACTGGGGGACCTGGACGGTTTAAACTCATCTTT.